One and the same sample provided the 18 T cell receptor beta chains below, sequenced in a study of T cells in Graves' hyperthyroidism and ophthalmopathy. Authors of the study amplified TCR beta CDR3 regions from RNA transcripts. The HTBI primer set was used in a first-round RT-PCR of the TCR CDR3. TCRdb fed the multiplex PCR reads into MiXCR, producing one record per CDR3 protein. The profile covers approximately 610,000 distinct CDR3 sequences, with 14% to 15% appearing a single time and around 4% taken by the ten largest. The sequencing input was blood. The source is a woman aged 40 to 50 with Graves' ophthalmopathy.

This clonotype showed up many times. The chain has TRBV6-2 or TRBV6-3 and TRBJ2-7, with TRBD2 matching over 7 bases. CDR1 is MNHEY and CDR2 is SVGEGT in the germline V gene. The CDR3 is 17 amino acids. V dropped 3 bases and J dropped 2; count of bases not matched to a gene: 13. The CDR3 DNA reads as TGTGCCAGCAGTTATGAGTTACCGGGGGGTGGAACCTACGAGCAGTACTTC. Residues: CASSYELPGGGTYEQYF.

Many counts were recorded for this clonotype. The chain has TRBV6-1 and TRBJ2-7, with D tentatively TRBD1 (6 bases). This CDR3 comprises 13 residues. The V and J ends lost 6 bases and 4 bases respectively, with 13 bases between them. The germline gives CDR1 MNHNS, CDR2 SASEGT. In DNA form, the CDR3 reads TGTGCCAGCAGATCGATCCAGGGGTACGAGCAGTACTTC. Translated: CASRSIQGYEQYF.

The chain recombines TRBV19 with TRBJ2-5; D could derive from TRBD1 or TRBD2 (5 bases each). Between the trimmed V and J ends, which lost 5 bases and 6 bases, there was a span of 16 bases. CDR3 length: 14 amino acids. The V gene's germline CDR1 is LNHDA and CDR2 SQIVND (reference sequence). The CDR3 here is CASSPGPGLQTQYF. The CDR3 DNA reads as TGTGCCAGTAGTCCGGGACCCGGTCTTCAGACCCAGTACTTC.

This clonotype was found a few times. In DNA, the CDR3 is TGCGCCAGCAGTTCGACTAGCGGGAGTCCCGGGGAGCTGTTTTTT. This gives the protein CASSSTSGSPGELFF. The gene calls are TRBV10-2 and TRBJ2-2; 12 bases map to TRBD2. CDR1 is WSHSY, CDR2 SAAADI, per germline. Trimming took 5 bases from V and 6 from J; bases not matched to a gene: 4. The CDR3 covers 15 residues.

This sequence joins TRBV5-1 and TRBJ1-1; 8 bases line up with TRBD1. The germline gives CDR1 SGHRS, CDR2 YFSETQ. The CDR3 has 15 residues. V was clipped by 4 bases and J by 4 bases; unmatched bases: 9. The CDR3 sequence: CASSTSVDRATEAFF. In nucleotides, the CDR3 is TGCGCCAGCAGCACCTCGGTGGACAGGGCCACTGAAGCTTTCTTT.

The gene calls are TRBV18 and TRBJ1-3; a weak D match, TRBD1 (5 bases). V was cut by 3 bases and J by 0 bases, with 9 bases left in between. The germline V gene has CDR1 KGHSH and CDR2 LQKENI. The length of the CDR3 is 15 residues. In DNA form, the CDR3 reads TGTGCCAGCTCACCGGGACGGCGCTCTGGAAACACCATATATTTT. It is translated as CASSPGRRSGNTIYF.

V is TRBV20-1 and J is TRBJ2-7; 12 bases fit TRBD2. There are 20 residues in the CDR3. The germline CDR1 and CDR2 sequences are DFQATT and SNEGSKA (reference sequence). Trimming cost V 1 base and J 2 bases; bases outside gene matches: 18. CDR3 in DNA: TGCAGTGCTAGAGCCTCAGGACTAGCGGGGAGTACAGATGCAACCTACGAGCAGTACTTC. The encoded protein is CSARASGLAGSTDATYEQYF.

This clonotype was picked up many times. The genes are TRBV11-1 and TRBJ1-2; D remains unclear. Germline V gives CDR1 SGHAT, CDR2 FQDESV (reference sequence). The V gene lost 3 bases and the J gene lost 2 bases, with 16 bases spanning the gap. The CDR3 extends over 16 amino acids. CDR3 in amino acids: CASSFGISTTNYGYTF. The CDR3 DNA is TGTGCCAGCAGCTTCGGTATATCTACTACCAACTATGGCTACACCTTC.

The rearrangement links TRBV19 to TRBJ1-5; 9 nucleotides line up with TRBD1. Germline-derived CDR1 and CDR2 are LNHDA and SQIVND (reference sequence). The CDR3 spans 16 residues. Trimming at V came to 6 bases and at J to 0 bases, leaving 6 bases not matched to a gene. The CDR3 reads CASSWDRVYSNQPQHF. The CDR3 DNA is TGTGCCAGTAGCTGGGACAGGGTCTATAGCAATCAGCCCCAGCATTTT. Full variable domain (outside the CDR3, taken from reference TRBV19 and TRBJ1-5): DGGITQSPKYLFRKEGQNVTLSCEQNLNHDAMYWYRQDPGQGLRLIYYSQIVNDFQKGDIAEGYSVSREKKESFPLTVTSAQKNPTAFYLCASSWDRVYSNQPQHFGDGTRLSIL.

This clonotype was counted ten times or more. The chain uses TRBV12-3 or TRBV12-4 and TRBJ1-3, with D perhaps matching TRBD1 (5 bases). V dropped 8 bases and J dropped 3 bases, with 14 bases sitting between them. CDR3 size: 14 residues. The CDR3 reads CASRGGRIGNTIYF. The CDR3 region has the DNA TGTGCCAGCCGCGGGGGGAGGATTGGAAACACCATATATTTT.

Many counts were recorded for this clonotype. J is TRBJ2-1 and V is TRBV2, with 15 bases fitting TRBD2. J was trimmed by 2 bases and V by 3 bases; bases with no gene match: 5. The CDR3 runs to 18 residues. Germline CDR1 and CDR2: SNHLY and FYNNEI. In nucleotides, the CDR3 is TGTGCCAGCAGTGACGGGACTAGCGGGAGGACCCCCTACAATGAGCAGTTCTTC. Translation gives CASSDGTSGRTPYNEQFF.

The table lists this clonotype with many counts. The chain carries TRBV15 and TRBJ2-7; possibly TRBD1 or TRBD2 for D (5 bases each). This CDR3 has 14 residues. Germline CDR1 LNHNV, CDR2 YYDKDF (reference sequence). The V and J ends lost 0 bases and 4 bases respectively, with 10 bases between them. The chain's CDR3 is CATSRDRWGYEQYF. The DNA of the CDR3 is TGTGCCACCAGCAGAGATCGTTGGGGGTACGAGCAGTACTTC.

The CDR3 sequence is CSASRPRVQDEQYF. The CDR3 coding sequence is TGCAGTGCTAGTAGGCCCAGGGTGCAGGACGAGCAGTACTTC. The chain has TRBV20-1 and TRBJ2-7, with a tentative D call TRBD1 (5 bases). The ends were cut back, 3 bases at V and 5 bases at J, with 17 bases in the middle. Germline V gene data show CDR1 as DFQATT and CDR2 as SNEGSKA (reference sequence). The length of the CDR3 is 14 residues.

This chain connects TRBV20-1 to TRBJ2-2, with TRBD2 matching 11 bases. CDR1 and CDR2 from the germline V gene are DFQATT and SNEGSKA (reference sequence). V was pared by 6 bases and J by 2 bases, with 5 bases of the junction left unmatched. This CDR3 has 15 residues. The CDR3 region has the DNA TGCAGTGCACTACTAGCGGGGGTTAACACCGGGGAGCTGTTTTTT. This translates into CSALLAGVNTGELFF.

The chain uses TRBV28 and TRBJ2-2; maybe TRBD2 (5 bases). Trimming stripped 8 bases from V and 0 bases from J, with 16 bases between. Looked up from germline, CDR1 is MDHEN and CDR2 is SYDVKM. The CDR3 consists of 16 residues. Written as DNA, the CDR3 is TGTGCCAGCTCACCACAAAGGACTTCGAACACCGGGGAGCTGTTTTTT. Translation gives CASSPQRTSNTGELFF.

This sequence joins TRBV30 and TRBJ2-2; D not certain. This CDR3 is 11 amino acids long. Germline CDR1 and CDR2: GTSNPN and SVGIG (reference sequence). V was trimmed by 7 bases and J by 0 bases, leaving 3 bases between them. CDR3 protein: CALSNTGELFF. The CDR3 DNA follows: TGTGCCTTATCGAACACCGGGGAGCTGTTTTTT.

Note on this clonotype: The junction departs from germline at one end; a sequencing error may be responsible. The chain recombines TRBV2 with TRBJ2-2; 8 positions agree with TRBD2. Germline CDR1 SNHLY, CDR2 FYNNEI. The CDR3 has 14 residues. The CDR3 region is CTSSPAGGSGELFF. In nucleotides, the CDR3 is TGTACCAGCAGCCCCGCGGGGGGATCCGGGGAGCTGTTTTTT.

With respect to this clonotype: Likely a read error: the CDR3 ends without its conserved phenylalanine or tryptophan. The chain links TRBV9 to TRBJ2-7; 11 positions agree with TRBD1. This CDR3 has 15 amino acids. After removal of 2 bases from V and 3 bases from J, the junction contained 4 bases not matched to a gene. Germline CDR1 SGDLS, CDR2 YYNGEE. In DNA, the CDR3 is TGTGCCAGCAGCGTCTCCGGGACAGGGGGCTACGAGCAGTACTCC. The encoded protein is CASSVSGTGGYEQYS.